This T cell receptor beta chain is from a study of blood T cells in healthy people across ages. For this clonotype: A much larger clone sits a single nucleotide away, making a read error possible.

Using a J-beta primer mix together with a sample-barcoded 5' primer, a second PCR was run for roughly 6 to 11 cycles. A template-switch adaptor that had 12 random nucleotides put a tag on each cDNA molecule. Each CDR3 protein gets one entry after TCRdb re-called the 5' RACE reads with MiXCR. The sample lists about 1,800,000 distinct CDR3 sequences, 28% seen once, with 7.7% in the top ten. Sequencing was performed on blood. The TCR was taken from a woman in her twenties or thirties in good health.

The chain's CDR3 is CASRFGEDTQYF. CDR3 nucleotide sequence: TGTGCCAGCAGATTCGGTGAAGATACGCAGTATTTT. The chain recombines TRBV12-3 or TRBV12-4 with TRBJ2-3; D unclear. The CDR3 runs to 12 residues. Trimming shortened V by 6 bases and J by 5 bases, and 9 bases separated the two germline ends.